Listed here are 8 T cell receptor beta chains from one sample, sequenced in a study of T cells in localized non-small cell lung cancer (TCRdb year 2020). The method was the immunoSEQ multiplex PCR assay. This is the immuneACCESS table as TCRdb keeps it, with only in-frame sequences that have V and J called. A part of the clones is gone; compared with another copy, unresolved V genes explain less than half, and the rest is unexplained. In this sample the table shows roughly 21,000 clones, roughly 88% of which occur a single time. Of the sample, roughly 29% is held by the ten largest clones. Sequenced here: peripheral blood mononuclear cells, sampled before any cancer treatment. The receptor set was obtained from a male donor aged 60 or over with stage II lung adenocarcinoma.

V gene TRBV4-1 combines with J gene TRBJ2-7, with a weak D call TRBD2 (5 bases). The ends were cut back, 4 bases at V and 0 bases at J, with 13 bases in the middle. Germline V lookup: CDR1 MGHRA, CDR2 YSYEKL. This CDR3 contains 15 residues. In DNA form, the CDR3 reads TGCGCCAGCAGCCGTACTAGTATGACCTCCTACGAGCAGTACTTC. Protein sequence: CASSRTSMTSYEQYF.

The chain carries TRBV9 and TRBJ2-3; the match to TRBD2 covers 8 bases. This CDR3 has 16 amino acids. V shed 0 bases and J 5 bases; nucleotides not matched to a gene: 8. Germline V gene data show CDR1 as SGDLS and CDR2 as YYNGEE. The CDR3 coding sequence is TGTGCCAGCAGCGTAGGGCTAGCGGGCGACCAAGATACGCAGTATTTT. Translated: CASSVGLAGDQDTQYF.

This clone was seen just once. The chain has TRBV19 and TRBJ2-1, with 15 bases that match TRBD2. The CDR3 is 16 residues long. CDR1 is LNHDA and CDR2 is SQIVND in the germline V gene (reference sequence). Unmatched junction bases numbered 7, after V lost 4 bases and J lost 9 bases. CDR3 region: CASSKGLAGGQGEQFF. The CDR3 DNA reads as TGTGCCAGTAGTAAGGGACTAGCGGGAGGCCAGGGTGAGCAGTTCTTC.

This chain uses TRBV19 with TRBJ1-5; the match to TRBD1 covers 8 bases. The J segment lost 6 bases and the V segment lost 1 base, leaving 2 bases of the junction unmatched. This CDR3 comprises 14 residues. The germline CDR1 and CDR2 sequences are LNHDA and SQIVND (reference sequence). CDR3 amino acids: CASSIAGGSQPQHF. The CDR3 DNA reads as TGTGCCAGTAGTATAGCAGGGGGCAGTCAGCCCCAGCATTTT.

This rearrangement joins TRBV29-1 to TRBJ2-1; tentatively, D is TRBD1 or TRBD2 (5 bases each). The CDR3 totals 14 residues. V lost 7 bases and J 3 bases, leaving 16 bases between the germline ends. The germline V gene has CDR1 SQVTM and CDR2 ANQGSEA. The CDR3 protein is CSASGVGGYNEQFF. The CDR3 DNA reads TGCAGCGCCTCCGGGGTTGGGGGCTACAATGAGCAGTTCTTC.

The V call is TRBV5-1, the J call TRBJ2-5; 7 positions match TRBD2. From germline, CDR1 is SGHRS and CDR2 YFSETQ. Trimming cost V 4 bases and J 2 bases; bases outside gene matches: 11. This CDR3 comprises 16 residues. CDR3 amino acids: CASSLTSAQGQETQYF. In DNA form, the CDR3 reads TGCGCCAGCAGCCTCACTAGCGCCCAGGGTCAAGAGACCCAGTACTTC.

The gene calls are TRBV7-9 and TRBJ1-1, with 7 bases aligning to TRBD1. V trimming: 0 bases; J trimming: 8 bases; junction bases outside the gene matches: 6. In germline, CDR1 is SEHNR, CDR2 FQNEAQ (reference sequence). The CDR3 is 14 amino acids. The CDR3 protein is CASSLAREGAEAFF. Written as DNA, the CDR3 is TGTGCCAGCAGCTTAGCGCGGGAGGGGGCGGAAGCTTTCTTT. The variable domain in full, with the rest retrieved from reference TRBV7-9 and TRBJ1-1, is DTGVSQNPRHKITKRGQNVTFRCDPISEHNRLYWYRQTLGQGPEFLTYFQNEAQLEKSRLLSDRFSAERPKGSFSTLEIQRTEQGDSAMYLCASSLAREGAEAFFGQGTRLTVV.

J is TRBJ2-7 and V is TRBV5-1; D gene ambiguous. The length of the CDR3 is 13 residues. The germline gives CDR1 SGHRS, CDR2 YFSETQ. The V and J ends lost 0 bases and 7 bases respectively, with 11 bases between them. The CDR3 nucleotides are TGCGCCAGCAGCTTGGCCGGACGGATTGAGCAGTACTTC. Translation: CASSLAGRIEQYF.